The next 17 T cell receptor beta chains were all read from a single sample in a study of shared clonotypes between healthy human individuals (TCRdb year 2020). The library was generated by the immunoSEQ multiplex PCR assay. TCRdb limited this immuneACCESS table to in-frame rearrangements with V and J called. A share of clones is missing; checked studies link under half to unresolved V genes, and the rest is unexplained. The sample yields 2 million to 2.5 million clones; approximately 94% were counted once. 0.13% of the sample is held by the ten biggest clonotypes. The sample comprised naive CD4+ T cells sorted from blood. The sample's cell subset or site, from its label and the paper: CD45RA+ positively selected. These receptors came from a man between 18 and 29 years old in good health.

V is TRBV11-2 and J is TRBJ1-2, with a weak D call TRBD1 (6 bases). V dropped 5 bases and J dropped 4 bases, with 14 bases sitting between them. This CDR3 is 14 amino acids long. Germline values: CDR1 SGHAT, CDR2 FQNNGV. CDR3 loop: CASSTAQGRYGYTF. CDR3 nucleotides: TGTGCCAGCAGCACTGCACAGGGTCGCTATGGCTACACCTTC. The full variable domain, its missing parts supplied by reference TRBV11-2 and TRBJ1-2, is EAGVAQSPRYKIIEKRQSVAFWCNPISGHATLYWYQQILGQGPKLLIQFQNNGVVDDSQLPKDRFSAERLKGVDSTLKIQPAKLEDSAVYLCASSTAQGRYGYTFGSGTRLTVV.

This clone has just one count. This chain joins TRBV30 and TRBJ2-6, with D perhaps given as TRBD1 or TRBD2 (5 bases each). Germline CDR1 is GTSNPN and CDR2 is SVGIG (reference sequence). The CDR3 has 16 residues. Deletions cut 1 base from V and 0 bases from J, with 10 bases between. CDR3 sequence (DNA): TGTGCCTGGAGTGCGGGACGGATCTCTGGGGCCAACGTCCTGACTTTC. This sequence encodes CAWSAGRISGANVLTF. The variable domain in full, with the rest retrieved from reference TRBV30 and TRBJ2-6, is SQTIHQWPATLVQPVGSPLSLECTVEGTSNPNLYWYRQAAGRGLQLLFYSVGIGQISSEVPQNLSASRPQDRQFILSSKKLLLSDSGFYLCAWSAGRISGANVLTFGAGSRLTVL.

V is TRBV12-5 and J is TRBJ2-7, with D unclear. Looked up from germline, CDR1 is LGHNT and CDR2 is FRNRAP. This CDR3 has 11 amino acids. V lost 7 bases and J 4 bases, leaving 8 bases between the germline ends. This CDR3 reads CASVQTYEQYF. The CDR3 DNA reads as TGTGCTAGTGTCCAAACTTACGAGCAGTACTTC.

The rearrangement uses TRBV10-3 and TRBJ2-3, with TRBD2 matching over 10 bases. CDR3 length: 14 residues. The trim removed 6 bases at V and 4 bases at J, leaving 4 bases unmatched. Germline V gene data show CDR1 as ENHRY and CDR2 as SYGVKD. In DNA form, the CDR3 reads TGTGCCATCAGGAGCGGGGGGGCGCCAGATACGCAGTATTTT. Translated, it gives CAIRSGGAPDTQYF.

The chain has TRBV11-2 and TRBJ2-7; D is possibly TRBD2 (5 bases). Trimming pared 8 bases from V and 0 bases from J, leaving 11 bases between. The CDR3 contains 13 residues. CDR1 SGHAT and CDR2 FQNNGV come from the germline V gene. CDR3 amino acids: CASSGLSSYEQYF. CDR3 DNA: TGTGCCAGCTCTGGACTGAGCTCCTACGAGCAGTACTTC.

The genes are TRBV12-5 and TRBJ2-3, with 9 bases identical to TRBD1. The CDR3 sequence is 15 residues long. Unmatched junction bases numbered 5, after V lost 5 bases and J lost 2 bases. CDR1 and CDR2 (germline): LGHNT, FRNRAP. CDR3 nucleotides: TGTGCTAGTGGTCTGGGGACAGGGATCACAGATACGCAGTATTTT. This translates into CASGLGTGITDTQYF. Complete variable domain (other parts from reference TRBV12-5 and TRBJ2-3): DARVTQTPRHKVTEMGQEVTMRCQPILGHNTVFWYRQTMMQGLELLAYFRNRAPLDDSGMPKDRFSAEMPDATLATLKIQPSEPRDSAVYFCASGLGTGITDTQYFGPGTRLTVL.

This chain uses TRBV27 with TRBJ2-1; D could derive from TRBD1 or TRBD2 (5 bases each). The V end was cut by 5 bases, the J end by 12 bases, with 14 bases between. The length of the CDR3 is 12 residues. CDR1 and CDR2 from the germline V gene are MNHEY and SMNVEV (reference sequence). The CDR3 sequence: CASSLRGYRQFF. CDR3 DNA sequence: TGTGCCAGCAGTCTACGGGGCTACAGGCAGTTCTTC.

This CDR3 is CASSASQTNQPQHF. DNA for the CDR3: TGTGCCAGCAGTGCCTCACAGACCAATCAGCCCCAGCATTTT. This chain links TRBV28 with TRBJ1-5; D remains unclear. The CDR3 has 14 amino acids. The germline V and J ends were trimmed by 5 bases and 3 bases, with 11 bases remaining between them. CDR1 is MDHEN and CDR2 is SYDVKM in the germline V gene.

The rearrangement uses TRBV18 and TRBJ2-5; no clear D. The CDR3 runs to 15 residues. Germline CDR1 is KGHSH and CDR2 is LQKENI. V was pared by 3 bases and J by 2 bases, with 13 bases between. The CDR3 DNA follows: TGTGCCAGCTCACCCGAGGCAGGAACGCAAGAGACCCAGTACTTC. Translating gives CASSPEAGTQETQYF.

V and J are TRBV5-1 and TRBJ2-7; 9 positions agree with TRBD1. Looked up from germline, CDR1 is SGHRS and CDR2 is YFSETQ. The J segment lost 3 bases and the V segment lost 3 bases, leaving 1 base of the junction unmatched. CDR3 length: 13 amino acids. CDR3 coding DNA: TGCGCCAGCAGCTGGGGACAGGGCTACGAGCAGTACTTC. Its protein product is CASSWGQGYEQYF.

This clone was recorded once. This chain joins TRBV27 and TRBJ2-2; 11 positions match TRBD1. Losses at the gene ends were 6 bases for V and 4 bases for J; bases not matched to a gene: 4. CDR1 is MNHEY and CDR2 is SMNVEV in the germline V gene (reference sequence). CDR3 size: 15 residues. Here the CDR3 reads CASSRTGGFTGELFF. The CDR3 DNA reads TGTGCCAGCAGCCGGACAGGGGGCTTCACCGGGGAGCTGTTTTTT.

The J gene is TRBJ1-1, the V gene TRBV11-2; D ambiguous. V gave up 4 bases and J gave up 2 bases, with 14 bases separating them. Germline-derived CDR1 and CDR2 are SGHAT and FQNNGV. This CDR3 spans 15 amino acids. DNA of the CDR3: TGTGCCAGCAGCTCCGTCGACGGTTACAACACTGAAGCTTTCTTT. It yields the protein CASSSVDGYNTEAFF.

The rearrangement links TRBV13 to TRBJ1-1; 7 bases line up with TRBD1. The CDR3 sequence is 15 residues long. The J segment lost 4 bases and the V segment lost 2 bases, leaving 7 bases of the junction unmatched. Germline loops: CDR1 PRHDT, CDR2 FYEKMQ (reference sequence). CDR3 region: CASSLIKGGSTEAFF. In nucleotides, the CDR3 is TGTGCCAGCAGCTTAATTAAAGGGGGCTCCACTGAAGCTTTCTTT.

The genes are TRBV2 and TRBJ2-7, with D possibly TRBD1 on 7 matching bases. The germline gives CDR1 SNHLY, CDR2 FYNNEI. Deletions cut 7 bases from V and 2 bases from J, with 18 bases between. The CDR3 loop spans 15 amino acids. CDR3 DNA: TGTGCCAGCAAGGTCTCAGGGGGACTCACCTACGAGCAGTACTTC. Amino acid sequence: CASKVSGGLTYEQYF.

As regards this clone: Other DNA variants within this sample encode the same CDR3. The J gene is TRBJ2-7, the V gene TRBV7-2, with TRBD1 matching 10 bases. The CDR3 length is 15 residues. The ends lost 1 base at V and 4 bases at J; junction bases unmatched: 4. CDR1 is SGHTA and CDR2 is FQGNSA in the germline V gene. CDR3 nucleotides: TGTGCCAGCAGCTTAGTGGGACAGGGGAGGTACGAGCAGTACTTC. The encoded protein is CASSLVGQGRYEQYF.

The gene calls are TRBV4-3 and TRBJ1-6, with no clear D. The V gene's germline CDR1 is LGHNA and CDR2 YSLEER. This CDR3 has 16 amino acids. V dropped 0 bases and J dropped 7 bases, with 13 bases sitting between them. CDR3 bases: TGCGCCAGCAGCCAAGAGTTTGGTCAGACAAATTCACCCCTCCACTTT. Amino acids: CASSQEFGQTNSPLHF.

The J gene is TRBJ2-7, the V gene TRBV6-5; 7 bases match TRBD2. J was trimmed by 4 bases and V by 8 bases; bases with no gene match: 8. The germline CDR1 and CDR2 sequences are MNHEY and SVGAGI. The CDR3 totals 13 residues. The DNA of the CDR3 is TGTGCCAGCGCCGGACTAGGTGCTTACGAGCAGTACTTC. Encoded protein: CASAGLGAYEQYF.